The source of this T cell receptor beta chain is a study of blood T cell repertoires in COVID-19 (dated by TCRdb to between 2020 and 2021). Turning to the overall study: Collaborator samples came from the United States, Italy and Spain and covered acute and convalescent phases of COVID-19. The material from the prospective study consisted of cDNA or gDNA derived from T cells, B-cell-depleted T cells, or PBMCs. Subjects who had been exposed to COVID-19, were actively infected with it, or had recovered from it provided the deeply sampled blood TCRbeta repertoires that made up the dataset. The repertoires were made available in a free public database intended to serve as a resource for research on the immune response to SARS-CoV-2. The samples were drawn from the first 160 participants of the ongoing ImmuneRACE study and from under 1,500 subjects provided by 6 global collaborators. Sample metadata almost always included a de-identified subject ID, COVID-19 status, age in years and sex. Where available, HLA class I and class II types were taken from metadata supplied by the sample provider and were not determined by assay-based typing.

The immunoSEQ Assay, a bias-controlled multiplex PCR, was used to amplify TCRbeta CDR3 regions from genomic DNA. The source study handled its data this way. Nucleated cell counts per sample were estimated from amplification of reference gene primers within the assay. Sequence reads were collapsed and filtered to measure the absolute abundance of every unique TCRbeta CDR3 rearrangement. Productive Simpson clonality was computed per sample as the square root of Simpson's diversity index over productive rearrangements. In its TCRdb copy, this immuneACCESS table keeps in-frame sequences only and misses some clones. Where compared with another copy, unresolved V genes explain less than half of these, and the others have no known cause. D and trimming come from the DNA, and the V and J calls and clone size come from that table. The sample yields fewer than 55,000 clones; about 81% were counted once. 26% of the sample is held by the ten biggest clonotypes.

One collaborating source in Seattle enrolled patients during active infection and followed them longitudinally through the course of disease. The collaborating institutions used their own protocols to collect whole blood in K2EDTA tubes. For TCRbeta analysis, collaborator samples were shipped as frozen whole blood, as isolated PBMCs, or as DNA extracted from either sample type. The junction carries 7 bases between V and J, which are trimmed by 4 bases and 4 bases respectively. Reading from cysteine to phenylalanine, the CDR3 counts 12 amino acids. The DNA shown is the 36-base CDR3, in frame from base 1. Sequences MGHRA (CDR1) and YSYEKL (CDR2) are obtained from the germline V gene. A note on this clone: It has no known antigen specificity. No quality values exist for individual bases; no much larger clone is one base distant.

On the study overall, not on this receptor specifically: The amount of clinical and demographic metadata varied by source and participant and was provided uncurated.

The TCR was taken from a woman older than 75 with COVID-19, enrolled during active disease. The sequencing input was peripheral blood. This sequence uses TRBV4-1 and TRBJ1-1, with an unclear D gene assignment. In nucleotides, the sequence is TGCGCCAGCAGCCCGAGAGGCACTGAAGCTTTCTTT. It encodes CASSPRGTEAFF.